Here is one T cell receptor beta chain with its context. The antigen is undetermined. The sample belongs to a study of cytomegalovirus exposure and HLA in healthy donors. Study-wide results and limits: Overall, around 150 TCR beta chains were annotated as cytomegalovirus-associated.

Trimming left V 4 bases short and J 7 bases short, with 14 bases between. Germline CDR1 reads MGHDK; CDR2 reads SYGVNS. The CDR3 loop spans 15 amino acids. Primers for the PCR totalled 60 Vbeta and 13 Jbeta. Profiled with immunoSEQ multiplex PCR; TCRdb holds only in-frame clones, not every one. The sample holds over 100,000 clones, less than 80% seen once. This sequence was found in a middle-aged man in good health and CMV-seropositive. This sequence joins TRBV25-1 and TRBJ1-6; D is ambiguous. Sequencing input: PBMCs. DNA of the CDR3: TGTGCCAGCAGTGCCCCGGGTCGGTTCAATTCACCCCTCCACTTT. Protein sequence: CASSAPGRFNSPLHF.